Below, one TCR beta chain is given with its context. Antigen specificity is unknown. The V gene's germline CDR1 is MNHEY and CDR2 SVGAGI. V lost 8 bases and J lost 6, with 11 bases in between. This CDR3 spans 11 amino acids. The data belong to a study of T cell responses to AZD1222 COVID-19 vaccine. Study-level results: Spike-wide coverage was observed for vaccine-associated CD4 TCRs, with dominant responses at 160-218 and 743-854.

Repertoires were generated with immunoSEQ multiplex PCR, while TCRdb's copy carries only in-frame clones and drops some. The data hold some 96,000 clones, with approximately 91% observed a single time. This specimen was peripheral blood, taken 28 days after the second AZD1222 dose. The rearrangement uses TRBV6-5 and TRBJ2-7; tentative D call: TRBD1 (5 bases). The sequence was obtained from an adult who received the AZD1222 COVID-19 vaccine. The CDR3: CASVGALEQYF. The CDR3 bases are TGTGCCAGCGTTGGGGCGCTCGAGCAGTACTTC.